Below are 23 T cell receptor beta chains sequenced from a single sample in a study of cytomegalovirus exposure and HLA in healthy donors (dated by TCRdb to about 2017). Library construction relied on the immunoSEQ multiplex PCR assay. In its TCRdb copy, this immuneACCESS table keeps in-frame sequences only and misses some clones. Where compared with another copy, unresolved V genes explain less than half of these, and the others have no known cause. This sample lists 150,000 to 200,000 clones; 86% were detected once. The ten largest clones represent roughly 5.7% of the sample. The sample comprised PBMCs. These receptors were taken from a woman in her thirties in good health and CMV-seronegative.

The chain joins TRBV5-5 to TRBJ2-3; D might be TRBD1 or TRBD2, each matching 5 bases. The CDR3 loop spans 14 amino acids. Trimming shortened V by 3 bases and J by 6 bases, and 14 bases separated the two germline ends. In germline, CDR1 is SGHKS, CDR2 YYEKEE (reference sequence). CDR3 DNA sequence: TGTGCCAGCAGCTCCATCGGGGACGCCGATACGCAGTATTTT. Its translation is CASSSIGDADTQYF.

The chain links TRBV4-3 to TRBJ1-2, with D possibly matching TRBD1 (5 bases). The CDR3 length is 15 residues. Per the germline V gene, CDR1 is LGHNA and CDR2 is YSLEER. Deletions cut 1 base from V and 2 bases from J, with 11 bases between. CDR3: CASSQVGRANYGYTF. The CDR3 bases are TGCGCCAGCAGCCAAGTTGGCAGGGCGAACTATGGCTACACCTTC.

This clone appeared a single time. The gene calls are TRBV5-5 and TRBJ2-3, with D uncertain. V was shortened by 4 bases and J by 0 bases, with 12 bases between the two germline ends. Germline CDR1 is SGHKS and CDR2 is YYEKEE (reference sequence). The CDR3 has 15 amino acids. The CDR3 DNA reads as TGTGCCAGCAGCCGTAGGGCGGCTAGCACAGATACGCAGTATTTT. It specifies CASSRRAASTDTQYF.

CDR3 DNA sequence: TGTGCCAGCAGCTTGCCAGGGCAAGTTAACTATGGCTACACCTTC. Amino acids: CASSLPGQVNYGYTF. This chain uses TRBV5-6 with TRBJ1-2, with D perhaps matching TRBD1 (5 bases). The CDR3 covers 15 residues. V shed 1 base and J shed 1 base, with 11 bases lying between them. CDR1 and CDR2 (germline): SGHDT, YYEEEE.

This clone was seen just once. The chain employs TRBV7-8 and TRBJ2-1; D remains ambiguous. V was cut by 1 base and J by 5 bases, with 12 bases left in between. CDR1 SGHVS and CDR2 FQNEAQ come from the germline V gene. CDR3 length equals 15 residues. The CDR3: CASSLGLGTNNEQFF. The CDR3 nucleotides are TGTGCCAGCAGCTTAGGCCTAGGCACTAACAATGAGCAGTTCTTC.

The chain is built from TRBV29-1 and TRBJ2-1; 12 bases map to TRBD1. V was pared by 3 bases and J by 8 bases, with 8 bases of the junction left unmatched. Germline CDR1 SQVTM, CDR2 ANQGSEA. The CDR3 length is 15 residues. CDR3 protein: CSVDWLGQGAYEQFF. CDR3 sequence (DNA): TGCAGCGTTGATTGGTTGGGACAGGGGGCCTATGAGCAGTTCTTC.

The gene calls are TRBV28 and TRBJ2-1; D uncertain. V was shortened by 6 bases and J by 7 bases, with 13 bases between the two germline ends. The germline CDR1 and CDR2 sequences are MDHEN and SYDVKM. The CDR3 is 13 amino acids. CDR3: CASSRPELNEQFF. CDR3 nucleotide sequence: TGTGCCAGCAGCCGTCCGGAGCTGAATGAGCAGTTCTTC.

The chain employs TRBV29-1 and TRBJ2-3; perhaps TRBD1 as D (6 bases). V shed 5 bases and J shed 5 bases, with 14 bases lying between them. The CDR3 contains 13 residues. CDR1 and CDR2 (germline): SQVTM, ANQGSEA. The DNA for the CDR3 is TGCAGCGTTTGCAGGGGAATTGGAGATACGCAGTATTTT. Translation gives CSVCRGIGDTQYF.

The chain employs TRBV25-1 and TRBJ2-7; D not certain. The germline V gene has CDR1 MGHDK and CDR2 SYGVNS. The CDR3 has 13 residues. V lost 9 bases and J 6 bases, leaving 18 bases between the germline ends. The CDR3 reads CASKYKEAIEQYF. The DNA for the CDR3 is TGTGCCAGTAAATACAAAGAGGCTATCGAGCAGTACTTC.

This chain connects TRBV30 to TRBJ1-5; tentative D call: TRBD1 (6 bases). The CDR3 extends over 13 amino acids. The V end lost 6 bases, the J end lost 5 bases, and 14 bases lay between the germline ends. CDR1 GTSNPN and CDR2 SVGIG come from the germline V gene (reference sequence). The CDR3 DNA reads as TGTGCCTGTAGGCGGGAGGGGGATCAGCCCCAGCATTTT. Its translation: CACRREGDQPQHF.

The chain joins TRBV6-1 to TRBJ2-7, with 9 bases lining up with TRBD2. The V gene end was trimmed by 4 bases and the J gene end by 5 bases; junction bases not matched to a gene: 6. CDR3 length: 14 residues. Germline V gives CDR1 MNHNS, CDR2 SASEGT. The CDR3 nucleotides are TGTGCCAGCAGTGGAGGGACTAGCACCAACGAGCAGTACTTC. As protein: CASSGGTSTNEQYF.

This chain links TRBV7-2 with TRBJ2-5; D call uncertain. The V gene's germline CDR1 is SGHTA and CDR2 FQGNSA. V was pared by 1 base and J by 0 bases, with 6 bases between. The CDR3 is 14 amino acids. CDR3 sequence (DNA): TGTGCCAGCAGCTTAGTGTCAGACCAAGAGACCCAGTACTTC. Translated: CASSLVSDQETQYF.

Notes on this clone: A read error may produce the germline difference seen at one junction end. The rearrangement uses TRBV11-2 and TRBJ2-2; no definite D call. This CDR3 is built from 16 residues. CDR1 SGHAT and CDR2 FQNNGV come from the germline V gene. The CDR3 loop is CAISLLGPTNTGELFF. CDR3 nucleotide sequence: TGTGCCATCAGCCTACTTGGACCTACGAACACCGGGGAGCTGTTTTTT.

This sequence joins TRBV7-2 and TRBJ2-7; maybe TRBD2 (6 bases). CDR3 length: 14 residues. The V end lost 4 bases, the J end lost 1 base, and 11 bases lay between the germline ends. Germline CDR1 SGHTA, CDR2 FQGNSA. The CDR3 loop is CASSYSTSSYEQYF. The CDR3 bases are TGTGCCAGCAGCTACTCGACTAGTTCCTACGAGCAGTACTTC.

The chain carries TRBV11-2 and TRBJ2-3; 8 nucleotides align to TRBD2. The germline gives CDR1 SGHAT, CDR2 FQNNGV. The ends lost 4 bases at V and 1 base at J; junction bases unmatched: 4. This CDR3 is built from 15 residues. Here the CDR3 reads CASSSTSGRTDTQYF. DNA for the CDR3: TGTGCCAGCAGCTCCACTAGCGGTCGCACAGATACGCAGTATTTT.

This sequence joins TRBV4-1 and TRBJ1-3; a possible D gene is TRBD1 (6 bases). Germline V CDR1 and CDR2: MGHRA, YSYEKL. V was pared by 4 bases and J by 0 bases, with 16 bases between. The CDR3 has 17 residues. CDR3 sequence: CASSRQQGYGSGNTIYF. The DNA for the CDR3 is TGCGCCAGCAGCCGACAACAGGGCTACGGCTCTGGAAACACCATATATTTT.

The rearrangement links TRBV27 to TRBJ1-1; 10 bases match TRBD1. Per the germline V gene, CDR1 is MNHEY and CDR2 is SMNVEV (reference sequence). The junction had 7 bases not matched to a gene; V was cut back by 6 bases and J by 6 bases. This CDR3 spans 14 amino acids. For the CDR3, the DNA is TGTGCCAGCAGGGGCCGGGACAGGGGTCCTGAAGCTTTCTTT. Translating it yields CASRGRDRGPEAFF.

The rearrangement links TRBV2 to TRBJ2-5; the D gene is possibly TRBD2 (6 bases). V was cut by 0 bases and J by 8 bases, with 13 bases left in between. This CDR3 contains 14 residues. Germline V lookup: CDR1 SNHLY, CDR2 FYNNEI. This CDR3 is CASSEAVGGGTQYF. The CDR3 DNA reads as TGTGCCAGCAGTGAAGCGGTTGGGGGAGGTACCCAGTACTTC.

CDR3 DNA sequence: TGTGCCAGTAAGACGCAGGACCTCGCTAATGAAAAACTGTTTTTT. Amino acid sequence: CASKTQDLANEKLFF. This chain connects TRBV19 to TRBJ1-4; D remains unclear. From germline, CDR1 is LNHDA and CDR2 SQIVND (reference sequence). V lost 7 bases and J lost 3, with 15 bases in between. The length of the CDR3 is 15 residues.

This clone was counted only a few times. The chain is built from TRBV2 and TRBJ1-4, with 8 positions matching TRBD1. V lost 7 bases to trimming and J lost 5 bases; unmatched junction nucleotides: 6. CDR1 and CDR2 (germline): SNHLY, FYNNEI. The CDR3 length is 14 residues. The CDR3: CASNRQGSNEKLFF. In DNA, the CDR3 is TGTGCCAGCAACCGACAGGGGTCAAATGAAAAACTGTTTTTT.

This chain uses TRBV28 with TRBJ2-7; a possible D gene is TRBD2 (6 bases). Germline loops: CDR1 MDHEN, CDR2 SYDVKM. V lost 3 bases and J lost 1, with 10 bases in between. CDR3 length equals 14 residues. CDR3 in DNA: TGTGCCAGCAGTTTCCATAGCGGATCCTACGAGCAGTACTTC. It codes for CASSFHSGSYEQYF.

The V call is TRBV6-5, the J call TRBJ2-1; 14 nucleotides agree with TRBD2. The V and J ends lost 9 bases and 8 bases, in that order; junction bases with no gene match: 6. CDR3 length equals 14 residues. Germline V gene data show CDR1 as MNHEY and CDR2 as SVGAGI. The CDR3 DNA follows: TGTGCCAGTTCGGGACTAGCGGGAGTTGATGAGCAGTTCTTC. Encoded protein: CASSGLAGVDEQFF.

The V call is TRBV2, the J call TRBJ2-7; the D is unclear. The V gene lost 6 bases and the J gene lost 4 bases, with 7 bases spanning the gap. CDR3 length: 11 amino acids. The germline V gene has CDR1 SNHLY and CDR2 FYNNEI. Here the CDR3 DNA reads TGTGCCAGCAGCCTAAAATACGAGCAGTACTTC. This sequence encodes CASSLKYEQYF.